Here is one T cell receptor beta chain with its context. The data are from a study of blood T cell repertoires in COVID-19. Study-wide context: The United States, Italy and Spain supplied acute and convalescent COVID-19 samples. PBMCs, B-cell-depleted T cells, or T cells provided the cDNA or gDNA that made up the material.

In the authors' methods: Quantification of nucleated cells was approximated via reference gene primer amplification. Clones were read by immunoSEQ multiplex PCR, and TCRdb kept only the in-frame ones, dropping some. Clone size and V and J calls were adopted from that table, with D and trimming inferred from the DNA. The profile shows 150,000 or so clones, around 80% of them singletons. Sequenced sample: peripheral blood. This TCR was recovered from a human donor with acute or convalescent COVID-19. The donor label of this sample is uncertain.

The CDR3 loop is CASRQGARTGELFF. The CDR3, as DNA: TGTGCCAGCAGACAGGGGGCACGAACCGGGGAGCTGTTTTTT. The V call is TRBV7-9, the J call TRBJ2-2; 9 nucleotides match TRBD1. Germline V lookup: CDR1 SEHNR, CDR2 FQNEAQ (reference sequence). V dropped 6 bases and J dropped 5; count of bases not matched to a gene: 4. This CDR3 is built from 14 residues.